Presented here are 10 T cell receptor beta chains from one specimen sequenced in a study of prognosis after radiotherapy for stage I lung cancer. Two-round multiplex PCR on genomic DNA was the method by which TCR beta CDR3 was amplified. Used in first-round PCR were primers specific to each TRBV and TRBJ gene. One entry per CDR3 protein results from TCRdb running MiXCR on the multiplex PCR reads. The sample consists of about 28,000 distinct CDR3 sequences, around 29% of them appearing once. The sequencing here drew on PBMCs, taken before or after stereotactic body radiation therapy (not recorded which). All receptors derive from a donor at least 50 years old with non-small cell lung cancer.

This clonotype is labeled as medium-sized. The chain joins TRBV27 to TRBJ2-7, with 9 bases matching TRBD1. Trimming removed 5 bases from V and 5 bases from J; junction bases left unmatched: 7. The CDR3 is made up of 14 amino acids. CDR1 is MNHEY, CDR2 SMNVEV, per germline (reference sequence). The CDR3 nucleotides read TGTGCCAGCAGTCCGGGACAGGGTGTCCACGAGCAGTACTTC. Residues: CASSPGQGVHEQYF.

The chain couples TRBV6-2 or TRBV6-3 to TRBJ1-2, with D unresolved. V lost 6 bases to trimming and J lost 2 bases, with 16 bases between them. This CDR3 has 15 amino acids. CDR1 is MNHEY, CDR2 SVGEGT, per germline. CDR3: CASRPHNRGNYGYTF. The CDR3, as DNA: TGTGCCAGCAGACCCCACAACAGAGGGAACTATGGCTACACCTTC.

This clonotype occurred a few times. Possible read error: a much larger clone is one base away. V is TRBV5-5 and J is TRBJ2-2; D is perhaps TRBD1 or TRBD2 (5 bases each). The CDR3 has 18 residues. Germline CDR1 reads SGHKS; CDR2 reads YYEKEE (reference sequence). The CDR3 DNA reads as TGTGCCAGCAGCTTGGGGGCTCCGGGACCCTCGAACACCGTGGAGCTGTTTTTT. This gives the protein CASSLGAPGPSNTVELFF.

This clonotype was recorded many times. V gene TRBV18 combines with J gene TRBJ2-7; possible D gene TRBD1, 6 bases. This CDR3 region has 14 residues. Germline CDR1 reads KGHSH; CDR2 reads LQKENI. V lost 3 bases, J lost 4 bases, and 13 bases lay in between. The CDR3 region is CASSPPRGSYEQYF. CDR3 sequence (DNA): TGTGCCAGCTCACCGCCCAGGGGATCTTACGAGCAGTACTTC.

This clonotype is labeled as medium-sized. The chain joins TRBV6-5 to TRBJ1-2; D remains unclear. The CDR3 spans 12 residues. The germline CDR1 and CDR2 sequences are MNHEY and SVGAGI. The V and J ends lost 4 bases and 5 bases respectively, with 8 bases between them. The CDR3 region has the DNA TGTGCCAGCAGTTCCATTAAATATGGCTACACCTTC. It specifies CASSSIKYGYTF.

The rearrangement uses TRBV20-1 and TRBJ1-5, with D uncertain. CDR1 is DFQATT, CDR2 SNEGSKA, per germline (reference sequence). The germline V and J ends were trimmed by 3 bases and 4 bases, with 19 bases remaining between them. CDR3 size: 16 residues. The CDR3 protein is CSARAHRSLGNQPQHF. CDR3 DNA sequence: TGCAGTGCTAGGGCGCACCGGTCTCTTGGAAATCAGCCCCAGCATTTT.

This clonotype has at least ten counts. The genes are TRBV5-6 and TRBJ1-1; the match to TRBD1 covers 7 bases. Germline trimming cut 7 bases from V and 5 bases from J; bases unmatched to any gene: 11. The CDR3 contains 14 residues. Germline CDR1 is SGHDT and CDR2 is YYEEEE. The CDR3 loop is CASRQTGYGTEAFF. For the CDR3, the DNA is TGTGCCAGCCGCCAGACAGGGTACGGAACTGAAGCTTTCTTT.

This clonotype was detected only once. Without the conserved terminal phenylalanine or tryptophan, this CDR3 likely stems from a read error. The V gene is TRBV28, the J gene TRBJ1-2; 9 bases are a match to TRBD1. There are 16 residues in the CDR3. Germline-derived CDR1 and CDR2 are MDHEN and SYDVKM. Germline trimming cut 5 bases from V and 3 bases from J; bases unmatched to any gene: 10. CDR3 coding DNA: TGTGCCAGCAGTGGGACAGGGCGTAGGTGGGACTATGGCTACACCCTC. This sequence encodes CASSGTGRRWDYGYTL.

This clonotype showed up many times. The V call is TRBV18, the J call TRBJ2-7; no reliable D call. Trimming took 4 bases from V and 6 from J, leaving 7 bases between them. Germline V gives CDR1 KGHSH, CDR2 LQKENI. The CDR3 is 11 residues long. This CDR3 is CASSREVEQYF. CDR3 bases: TGTGCCAGCTCACGGGAAGTCGAGCAGTACTTC.

This clonotype was recorded at least ten times. The chain couples TRBV7-9 to TRBJ1-3, with a tentative D call TRBD1 (5 bases). The V end lost 2 bases, the J end lost 2 bases, and 7 bases lay between the germline ends. The germline gives CDR1 SEHNR, CDR2 FQNEAQ (reference sequence). The CDR3 length is 14 residues. The CDR3 region has the DNA TGTGCCAGCAGCTTAACAGGCGCTGGAAACACCATATATTTT. Amino acid sequence: CASSLTGAGNTIYF.